This TCR beta chain was profiled in a study of shared clonotypes between healthy human individuals. From germline, CDR1 is SQVTM and CDR2 ANQGSEA. The CDR3 contains 13 residues. V lost 4 bases and J lost 0, with 8 bases in between. This table comes from immunoSEQ multiplex PCR, and its TCRdb copy is limited to in-frame clones, with some not included. Of about 1 million clones listed, about 77% are singletons. The chain has TRBV29-1 and TRBJ2-3, with D hard to call. Sequencing was performed on memory CD4+ T cells sorted from blood. Sample subset: CD45RA-negative fraction. This clonotype was obtained from a man aged 18-30 years in good health. Written as DNA, the CDR3 is TGCAGCGTTGTTACTGGGAGCACAGATACGCAGTATTTT. Its translation: CSVVTGSTDTQYF.